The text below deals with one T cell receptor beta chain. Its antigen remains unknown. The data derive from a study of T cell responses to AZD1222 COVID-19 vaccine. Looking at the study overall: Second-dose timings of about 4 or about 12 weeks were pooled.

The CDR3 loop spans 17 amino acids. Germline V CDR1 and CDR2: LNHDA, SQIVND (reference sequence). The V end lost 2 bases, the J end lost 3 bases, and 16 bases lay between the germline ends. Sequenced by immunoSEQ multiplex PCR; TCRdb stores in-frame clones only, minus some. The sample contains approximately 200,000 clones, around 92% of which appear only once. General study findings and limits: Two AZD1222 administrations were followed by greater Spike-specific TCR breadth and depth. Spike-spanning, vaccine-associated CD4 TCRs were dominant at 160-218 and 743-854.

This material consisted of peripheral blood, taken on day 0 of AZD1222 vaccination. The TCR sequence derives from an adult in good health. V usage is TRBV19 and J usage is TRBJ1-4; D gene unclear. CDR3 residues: CASSIWHTGMANEKLFF. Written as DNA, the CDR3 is TGTGCCAGTAGTATATGGCACACCGGGATGGCTAATGAAAAACTGTTTTTT.